This TCR beta chain emerged from a study of cytomegalovirus exposure and HLA in healthy donors. V was clipped by 0 bases and J by 5 bases; unmatched bases: 10. The CDR3 is 15 residues long. Per germline, CDR1 SQVTM and CDR2 ANQGSEA. Points from the study as a whole: Presence/absence results assume similar sequencing depth per donor, which may not hold.

With regard to this clone: Its antigen is still unknown.

Both 60 Vbeta primers and 13 Jbeta primers went into the PCR. Repertoires were generated with immunoSEQ multiplex PCR, while TCRdb's copy carries only in-frame clones and drops some. The table lists about 240,000 clones, about 85% of them singletons. The sample was PBMCs. The chain has TRBV29-1 and TRBJ2-7, with 7 positions matching TRBD2. The receptor was isolated from a girl aged 2 to 9 in good health and CMV-seronegative. In DNA, the CDR3 is TGCAGCGTTGAAGACCGAGCGGGGAGAATCGACGAGCAGTACTTC. This gives the protein CSVEDRAGRIDEQYF.